What follows describes a single T cell receptor (beta chain). The authors' processing: Amplified reference gene primers provided the basis for estimating nucleated cell counts. Method: immunoSEQ multiplex PCR; TCRdb's copy keeps in-frame clones and lacks some. V, J and clone size were drawn from that table, and D and trimming were deduced from the DNA. The table includes roughly 130,000 clones, approximately 86% detected once. Participant-reported clinical history was the basis for cohort assignment. Recovery meant two consecutive negative NP/OP PCR tests, professional clearance, or resolved symptoms. This specimen comes from a study of blood T cell repertoires in COVID-19. The wider study: COVID-19 samples collected from the United States, Italy and Spain covered acute and convalescent phases.

This CDR3 has 16 amino acids. V dropped 3 bases and J dropped 0 bases, with 18 bases sitting between them. Germline values: CDR1 SQVTM, CDR2 ANQGSEA. The chain carries TRBV29-1 and TRBJ2-7, with D possibly TRBD2 on 6 matching bases. The clonotype originates from a woman between 50 and 59 years old who had recovered from COVID-19. Material for sequencing was PBMCs or T cells enriched from blood (not recorded which). DNA of the CDR3: TGCAGCGTTGATGCTCCGGAGGGGCTGAACTCCTACGAGCAGTACTTC. The encoded protein is CSVDAPEGLNSYEQYF.